These 27 T cell receptor beta chains originate from one sample sequenced in a study of metastatic and nonmetastatic thyroid tumors. All patients reached thyroid surgery having received no treatment beforehand. TCRdb re-called clones from the PCR reads using MiXCR. The table has 14,000 to 15,000 clones, roughly 25% seen once. The sequencing input was tumor tissue. These receptor sequences come from a female donor with papillary thyroid cancer or a benign thyroid nodule (not recorded which). Some clones in this sample may be carry-over from other donors' samples.

This clone was seen many times. CDR3 sequence (DNA): TGCGCCAGCAGCCAGGTAAAGGGACTAGCGGGAATATATGAGCAGTTCTTC. This encodes CASSQVKGLAGIYEQFF. V usage is TRBV4-1 and J usage is TRBJ2-1, with 13 bases identical to TRBD2. With 3 bases clipped from V and 8 bases from J, the junction kept 10 bases outside the gene matches. Germline V gives CDR1 MGHRA, CDR2 YSYEKL. The CDR3 loop spans 17 amino acids.

This clone was detected many times. The genes are TRBV27 and TRBJ2-1; D possibly corresponds to TRBD2 (6 bases). The CDR3 runs to 14 residues. The germline gives CDR1 MNHEY, CDR2 SMNVEV (reference sequence). With 8 bases removed from V and 5 bases from J, the gap between germline ends came to 16 bases. In DNA form, the CDR3 reads TGTGCCAGCTTCGGGGGATTTAGAAACAATGAGCAGTTCTTC. Translated: CASFGGFRNNEQFF.

The chain joins TRBV19 to TRBJ1-6; D is unresolved. The V end lost 7 bases, the J end lost 5 bases, and 12 bases lay between the germline ends. This CDR3 is built from 14 residues. CDR1 LNHDA and CDR2 SQIVND come from the germline V gene (reference sequence). In DNA, the CDR3 is TGTGCCAGTAATTCAGACGGGAATAATTCACCCCTCCACTTT. Translated, it gives CASNSDGNNSPLHF.

There are many counts of this clone. V and J are TRBV2 and TRBJ2-1, with D possibly being TRBD1 (6 bases). The CDR3 loop spans 16 amino acids. Trimming shortened V by 0 bases and J by 4 bases, and 13 bases separated the two germline ends. Germline loops: CDR1 SNHLY, CDR2 FYNNEI. CDR3 DNA sequence: TGTGCCAGCAGTGAAGCGGCAGGGGCAGTATACAATGAGCAGTTCTTC. Translated: CASSEAAGAVYNEQFF.

This clone was counted a few times. The final CDR3 position lacks the conserved phenylalanine or tryptophan, pointing to a likely read error. The DNA is omitted, as the CDR3 cannot be located on it reliably, and the CDR3 follows TCRdb's listing. The gene calls are TRBV28 and TRBJ1-2. The germline CDR1 and CDR2 sequences are MDHEN and SYDVKM. The CDR3 is 12 residues long, ends included. This CDR3 reads CASTPGSYGYNL.

This clone was seen a few times. The chain is built from TRBV6-2 or TRBV6-3 and TRBJ1-5; a weak D match, TRBD1 (6 bases). The CDR3 runs to 16 residues. Looked up from germline, CDR1 is MNHEY and CDR2 is SVGEGT. Trimming removed 6 bases from V and 0 bases from J, with 15 bases in between. In nucleotides, the CDR3 is TGTGCCAGCAGGAGGGGCGGACAGTATAGCAATCAGCCCCAGCATTTT. It specifies CASRRGGQYSNQPQHF.

This clone has at least ten counts. V is TRBV5-1 and J is TRBJ2-7; D is possibly TRBD1 (6 bases). CDR1 SGHRS and CDR2 YFSETQ come from the germline V gene. This CDR3 contains 15 residues. V shed 0 bases and J shed 4 bases, with 14 bases lying between them. The CDR3 nucleotides read TGCGCCAGCAGCTTGGACGTGACAGGTACTTACGAGCAGTACTTC. This codes for CASSLDVTGTYEQYF.

This clone was picked up a small number of times. The V call is TRBV28, the J call TRBJ1-6; possibly TRBD1 for D (5 bases). The CDR3 consists of 11 residues. The germline V gene has CDR1 MDHEN and CDR2 SYDVKM. V was shortened by 6 bases and J by 14 bases, with 11 bases between the two germline ends. The CDR3 loop is CASSPLRALHF. The CDR3 DNA reads as TGTGCCAGCAGCCCCCTCAGGGCCCTCCACTTT.

This clone occurred many times. The chain has TRBV19 and TRBJ1-1; D is unclear. From germline, CDR1 is LNHDA and CDR2 SQIVND (reference sequence). V was clipped by 7 bases and J by 0 bases, with 12 bases between them. This CDR3 contains 14 residues. CDR3 nucleotides: TGTGCCAGTACAGAGGGTCGGGTGAACACTGAAGCTTTCTTT. It translates to CASTEGRVNTEAFF.

This clone was counted once. The chain joins TRBV20-1 to TRBJ1-2, with 7 bases matching TRBD1. V lost 0 bases and J lost 3; bases outside the gene matches: 10. CDR3 size: 16 residues. Germline CDR1 is DFQATT and CDR2 is SNEGSKA (reference sequence). The DNA of the CDR3 is TGCAGTGCTAGAGATGCAGGGGGAGCGATGGACTATGGCTACACCTTC. Translation: CSARDAGGAMDYGYTF.

This clone has just one count. A much bigger clone sits one base away, suggesting this may be a read error. The V call is TRBV5-4, the J call TRBJ2-5; no firm D call. The germline CDR1 and CDR2 sequences are SGHNT and YYREEE (reference sequence). V lost 6 bases, J lost 3 bases, and 12 bases lay in between. The CDR3 length is 13 residues. The CDR3 protein is CASIYLLKETQYF. As DNA, the CDR3 is TGTGCCAGCATTTACCTCTTGAAAGAGACCCAGTACTTC.

This clone is medium-sized (0.01 to 0.1%) within its sample. The chain is built from TRBV6-1 and TRBJ2-1, with 9 bases matching TRBD1. CDR3 size: 15 residues. V shed 5 bases and J 7 bases; nucleotides not matched to a gene: 9. CDR1 MNHNS and CDR2 SASEGT come from the germline V gene. The DNA for the CDR3 is TGTGCCAGCAGTATCACAGGGGGCGCGGGGAATGAGCAGTTCTTC. Protein: CASSITGGAGNEQFF.

Of note for this clone: Since no conserved phenylalanine or tryptophan closes the CDR3, a read error is the likely cause. The DNA is left out, because the CDR3 cannot be placed on it with certainty; the CDR3 is given as TCRdb lists it. This sequence joins TRBV7-8 and TRBJ2-7. Germline values: CDR1 SGHVS, CDR2 FQNEAQ. Inclusive of both ends, the CDR3 amounts to 11 amino acids. CDR3 sequence: CASRYGSEKYL.

This clone is medium-sized. The chain joins TRBV3-1 to TRBJ1-2; the D is unclear. The germline V and J ends were trimmed by 1 base and 3 bases, with 9 bases remaining between them. The CDR3 consists of 14 residues. CDR1 is LGHDT, CDR2 YNNKEL, per germline (reference sequence). CDR3 nucleotides: TGTGCCAGCAGCCAAGCCGCTTCACACTATGGCTACACCTTC. Translating gives CASSQAASHYGYTF.

This clone was recorded at least ten times. The J gene is TRBJ2-2, the V gene TRBV16, with a possible D match to TRBD2 (6 bases). CDR1 and CDR2 (germline): KGHSY, FQNENV. Deletions cut 6 bases from V and 5 bases from J, with 19 bases between. This CDR3 spans 16 amino acids. The CDR3 nucleotides are TGTGCCAGCAGACCTCAGGGTTTAGCGGAAACCGGGGAGCTGTTTTTT. It specifies CASRPQGLAETGELFF.

This clone was detected many times. The CDR3 DNA is TGTGCCAGCAGTTTAATCGGGGCCCGCAATCAGCCCCAGCATTTT. Amino acids: CASSLIGARNQPQHF. This rearrangement joins TRBV28 to TRBJ1-5, with D possibly TRBD1 on 5 matching bases. This CDR3 has 15 residues. Germline V gene lookup returns CDR1 MDHEN and CDR2 SYDVKM. Trimming took off 2 bases at V and 2 bases at J, with 10 bases between the two ends.

This clone has at least ten counts. The chain has TRBV7-9 and TRBJ1-1; D unclear. Looked up from germline, CDR1 is SEHNR and CDR2 is FQNEAQ (reference sequence). There are 12 residues in the CDR3. V was shortened by 2 bases and J by 11 bases, with 12 bases between the two germline ends. CDR3 sequence: CASSLYETRAFF. The CDR3 region has the DNA TGTGCCAGCAGCTTATACGAGACACGCGCTTTCTTT.

This clone was counted ten times or more. CDR3 amino acids: CASSLADGTYEQYF. The CDR3 nucleotides are TGTGCCAGCAGCTTAGCCGACGGGACCTACGAGCAGTACTTC. The chain recombines TRBV7-6 with TRBJ2-7, with D perhaps TRBD2 (5 bases). Germline lookup yields CDR1 SGHVS and CDR2 FNYEAQ. V lost 0 bases and J lost 2, with 8 bases in between. The CDR3 sequence is 14 residues long.

Concerning this clone: The same CDR3 also results from other DNA sequences found in this sample. In DNA form, the CDR3 reads TGTGCCAGCAGCGTAGCTGGCACACCCAGGGGAGAGACCCAGTACTTC. Its translation is CASSVAGTPRGETQYF. This sequence joins TRBV9 and TRBJ2-5, with D perhaps matching TRBD1 (6 bases). Germline values: CDR1 SGDLS, CDR2 YYNGEE. This CDR3 contains 16 residues. V lost 0 bases to trimming and J lost 4 bases, with 16 bases between them.

This clone was found once. This chain links TRBV7-2 with TRBJ2-7; D ambiguous. Trimming removed 5 bases from V and 3 bases from J, with 17 bases in between. Germline V gives CDR1 SGHTA, CDR2 FQGNSA. CDR3 length equals 15 residues. CDR3 sequence (DNA): TGTGCCAGCAGCCTAGGGCCCGCGGATAACTACGAGCAGTACTTC. Translated: CASSLGPADNYEQYF.

This clone was seen many times. The V call is TRBV5-1, the J call TRBJ1-2; D is undetermined. This CDR3 spans 13 amino acids. Per the germline V gene, CDR1 is SGHRS and CDR2 is YFSETQ. The ends were cut back, 0 bases at V and 7 bases at J, with 10 bases in the middle. The CDR3 coding sequence is TGCGCCAGCAGCTTGGCAGGACGCGCTGGCTACACCTTC. Translated: CASSLAGRAGYTF.

This clone has just a few counts. This chain joins TRBV6-1 and TRBJ2-1, with 9 bases that match TRBD1. Germline lookup yields CDR1 MNHNS and CDR2 SASEGT. The CDR3 is 15 residues long. V gave up 1 base and J gave up 4 bases; unmatched junction bases: 2. CDR3 protein: CASSEGTGEYNEQFF. CDR3 nucleotide sequence: TGTGCCAGCAGTGAAGGGACAGGGGAATACAATGAGCAGTTCTTC.

Sample share makes this clone medium-sized. The rearrangement joins TRBV3-1 to TRBJ2-1; D may be TRBD1 (5 bases). The CDR3 runs to 16 residues. Trimming removed 0 bases at V and 10 bases at J, with 19 bases between. Per the germline V gene, CDR1 is LGHDT and CDR2 is YNNKEL (reference sequence). The CDR3 DNA reads as TGTGCCAGCAGCCAAGAGGGGCCTACCGTTGGGGCGGAGCAGTTCTTC. Residues: CASSQEGPTVGAEQFF.

This clone was picked up many times. The rearrangement joins TRBV5-1 to TRBJ1-2, with D hard to call. The CDR3 length is 14 residues. Germline V gene sequence: CDR1 SGHRS, CDR2 YFSETQ. The germline V and J ends were trimmed by 0 bases and 2 bases, with 8 bases remaining between them. CDR3 amino acids: CASSLATVNYGYTF. CDR3 sequence (DNA): TGCGCCAGCAGCTTGGCCACGGTCAACTATGGCTACACCTTC. Complete variable domain (other parts from reference TRBV5-1 and TRBJ1-2): KAGVTQTPRYLIKTRGQQVTLSCSPISGHRSVSWYQQTPGQGLQFLFEYFSETQRNKGNFPGRFSGRQFSNSRSEMNVSTLELGDSALYLCASSLATVNYGYTFGSGTRLTVV.

This clone was found a few times. This rearrangement joins TRBV6-1 to TRBJ1-6, with D unclear. The germline V gene has CDR1 MNHNS and CDR2 SASEGT. CDR3 length equals 11 residues. Trimming took 3 bases from V and 9 from J, leaving 3 bases between them. Here the CDR3 reads CASSEFSPLHF. The CDR3 DNA reads as TGTGCCAGCAGTGAGTTTTCACCCCTCCACTTT.

This clone was seen at least ten times. The CDR3 is CASSHQQGGGYTF. The CDR3 nucleotides are TGTGCCAGCAGCCATCAACAGGGTGGCGGCTACACCTTC. The chain employs TRBV3-1 and TRBJ1-2; D is perhaps TRBD1 (6 bases). This CDR3 is built from 13 residues. CDR1 is LGHDT, CDR2 YNNKEL, per germline (reference sequence). Trimming took off 3 bases at V and 8 bases at J, with 13 bases between the two ends.

The rearrangement uses TRBV18 and TRBJ2-7; 8 positions agree with TRBD1. The CDR3 is 15 residues long. Germline V CDR1 and CDR2: KGHSH, LQKENI. Trimming removed 4 bases from V and 1 base from J; junction bases left unmatched: 6. The CDR3 here is CASSQQGAPSYEQYF. The CDR3 coding sequence is TGTGCCAGCTCACAGCAGGGGGCTCCTTCCTACGAGCAGTACTTC. Supplemented by reference TRBV18 and TRBJ2-7, the full variable domain reads NAGVMQNPRHLVRRRGQEARLRCSPMKGHSHVYWYRQLPEEGLKFMVYLQKENIIDESGMPKERFSAEFPKEGPSILRIQQVVRGDSAAYFCASSQQGAPSYEQYFGPGTRLTVT.